Given below is one TCR beta chain in context. Per the original methods: Amplification with reference gene primers provided the estimates of nucleated cell counts. Only in-frame clones appear in the TCRdb table, and some are missing; sequencing was by immunoSEQ multiplex PCR. V and J calls and clone size are copied from that table; D and trimming were computed from the DNA. Here the sample spans some 390,000 clones, more than 75% being singletons. The data stem from a study of blood T cell repertoires in COVID-19. Overall study context: Whether acute or convalescent, the COVID-19 samples came from the United States, Italy and Spain. Sample material is recorded as cDNA or gDNA derived from T cells, B-cell-depleted T cells, or PBMCs.

Germline CDR1 and CDR2: SGHRS and YFSETQ. The CDR3 contains 18 residues. Germline trimming cut 4 bases from V and 4 bases from J; bases unmatched to any gene: 11. The TCR sequence derives from a human donor in a cohort sampled during active COVID-19. Sequencing used peripheral blood. V usage is TRBV5-1 and J usage is TRBJ2-3, with TRBD2 matching 14 bases. The CDR3 DNA reads as TGCGCCAGCAGCCGGCCCCAGACTAGCGGGGGGGCCTCAGATACGCAGTATTTT. Residues: CASSRPQTSGGASDTQYF.